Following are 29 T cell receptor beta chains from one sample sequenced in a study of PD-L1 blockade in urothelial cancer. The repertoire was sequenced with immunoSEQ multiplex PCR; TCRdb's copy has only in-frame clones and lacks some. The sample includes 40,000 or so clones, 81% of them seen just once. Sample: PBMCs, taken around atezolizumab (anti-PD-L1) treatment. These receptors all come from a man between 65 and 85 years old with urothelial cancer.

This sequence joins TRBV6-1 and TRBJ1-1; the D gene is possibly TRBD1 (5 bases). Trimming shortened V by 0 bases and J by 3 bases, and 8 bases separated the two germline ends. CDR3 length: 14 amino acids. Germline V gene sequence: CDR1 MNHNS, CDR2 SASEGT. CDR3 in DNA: TGTGCCAGCAGTGAAGCGGGGGGAGACACTGAAGCTTTCTTT. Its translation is CASSEAGGDTEAFF.

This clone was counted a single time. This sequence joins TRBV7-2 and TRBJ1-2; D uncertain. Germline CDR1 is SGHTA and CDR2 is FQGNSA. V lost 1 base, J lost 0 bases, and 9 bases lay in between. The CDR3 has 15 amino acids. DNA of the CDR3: TGTGCCAGCAGCTTAGGGGGAGCAACTAACTATGGCTACACCTTC. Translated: CASSLGGATNYGYTF.

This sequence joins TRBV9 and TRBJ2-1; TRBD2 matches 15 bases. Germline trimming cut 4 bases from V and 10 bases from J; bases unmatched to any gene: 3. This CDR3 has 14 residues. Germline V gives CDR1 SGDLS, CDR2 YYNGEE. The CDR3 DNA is TGTGCCAGCAGCCCCGGACTAGCGGGAGGGGAGCAGTTCTTC. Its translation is CASSPGLAGGEQFF.

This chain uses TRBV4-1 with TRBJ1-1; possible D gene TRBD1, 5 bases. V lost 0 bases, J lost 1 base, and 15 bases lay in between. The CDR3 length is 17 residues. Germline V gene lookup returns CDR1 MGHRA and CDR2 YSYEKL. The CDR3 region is CASSQEGHTRRNTEAFF. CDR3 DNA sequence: TGCGCCAGCAGCCAAGAAGGACACACGAGGCGGAACACTGAAGCTTTCTTT.

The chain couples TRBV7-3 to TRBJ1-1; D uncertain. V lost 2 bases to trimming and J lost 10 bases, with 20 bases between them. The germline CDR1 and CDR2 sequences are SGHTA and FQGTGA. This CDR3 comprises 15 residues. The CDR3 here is CASSLESSSPGRAFF. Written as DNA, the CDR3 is TGTGCCAGCAGCTTAGAATCTTCCTCTCCAGGCAGAGCTTTCTTT. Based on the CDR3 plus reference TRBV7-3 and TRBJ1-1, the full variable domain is GAGVSQTPSNKVTEKGKYVELRCDPISGHTALYWYRQSLGQGPEFLIYFQGTGAADDSGLPNDRFFAVRPEGSVSTLKIQRTERGDSAVYLCASSLESSSPGRAFFGQGTRLTVV.

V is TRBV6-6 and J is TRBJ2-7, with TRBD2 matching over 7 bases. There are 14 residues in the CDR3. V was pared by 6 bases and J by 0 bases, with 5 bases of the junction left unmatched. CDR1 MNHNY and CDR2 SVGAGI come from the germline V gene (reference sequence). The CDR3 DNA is TGTGCCAGCAGAGATTCTAGCGGCTCCTACGAGCAGTACTTC. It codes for CASRDSSGSYEQYF.

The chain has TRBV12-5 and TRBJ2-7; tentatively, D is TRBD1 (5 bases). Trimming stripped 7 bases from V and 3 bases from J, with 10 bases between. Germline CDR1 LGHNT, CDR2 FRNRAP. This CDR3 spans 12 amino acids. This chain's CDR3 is CASAKDSYEQYF. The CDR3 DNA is TGTGCTAGTGCCAAAGACAGCTACGAGCAGTACTTC.

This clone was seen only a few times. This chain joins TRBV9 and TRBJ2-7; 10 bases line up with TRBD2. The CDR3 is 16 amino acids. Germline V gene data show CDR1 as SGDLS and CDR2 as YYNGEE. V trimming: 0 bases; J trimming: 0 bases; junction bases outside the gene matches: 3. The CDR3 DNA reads TGTGCCAGCAGCGTAGGACTAGCGGGTGACTCCTACGAGCAGTACTTC. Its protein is CASSVGLAGDSYEQYF.

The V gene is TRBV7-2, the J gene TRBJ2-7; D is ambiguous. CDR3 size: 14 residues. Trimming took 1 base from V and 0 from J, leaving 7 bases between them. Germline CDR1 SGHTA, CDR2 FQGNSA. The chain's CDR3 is CASSLDIASYEQYF. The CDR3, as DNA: TGTGCCAGCAGCTTAGACATAGCCTCCTACGAGCAGTACTTC.

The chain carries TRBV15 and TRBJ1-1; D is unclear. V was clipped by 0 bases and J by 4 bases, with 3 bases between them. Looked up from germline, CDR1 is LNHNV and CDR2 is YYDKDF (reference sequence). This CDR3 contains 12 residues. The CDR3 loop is CATSRDSTEAFF. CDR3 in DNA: TGTGCCACCAGCAGAGATAGCACTGAAGCTTTCTTT.

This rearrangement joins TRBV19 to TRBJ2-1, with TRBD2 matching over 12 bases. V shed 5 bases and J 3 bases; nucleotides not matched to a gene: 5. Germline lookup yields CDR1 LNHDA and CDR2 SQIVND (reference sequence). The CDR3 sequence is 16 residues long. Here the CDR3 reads CASSGWTSGIYNEQFF. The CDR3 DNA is TGTGCCAGTAGTGGGTGGACTAGCGGGATCTACAATGAGCAGTTCTTC. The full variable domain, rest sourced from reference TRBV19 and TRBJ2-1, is DGGITQSPKYLFRKEGQNVTLSCEQNLNHDAMYWYRQDPGQGLRLIYYSQIVNDFQKGDIAEGYSVSREKKESFPLTVTSAQKNPTAFYLCASSGWTSGIYNEQFFGPGTRLTVL.

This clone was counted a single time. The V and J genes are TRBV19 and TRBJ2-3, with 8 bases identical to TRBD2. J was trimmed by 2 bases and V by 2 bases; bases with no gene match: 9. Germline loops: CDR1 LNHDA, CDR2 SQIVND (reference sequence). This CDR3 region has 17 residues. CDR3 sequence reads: CASSIISTSGSTDTQYF. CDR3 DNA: TGTGCCAGTAGTATAATCTCCACTAGCGGATCCACAGATACGCAGTATTTT. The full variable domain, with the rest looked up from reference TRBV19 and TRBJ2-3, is DGGITQSPKYLFRKEGQNVTLSCEQNLNHDAMYWYRQDPGQGLRLIYYSQIVNDFQKGDIAEGYSVSREKKESFPLTVTSAQKNPTAFYLCASSIISTSGSTDTQYFGPGTRLTVL.

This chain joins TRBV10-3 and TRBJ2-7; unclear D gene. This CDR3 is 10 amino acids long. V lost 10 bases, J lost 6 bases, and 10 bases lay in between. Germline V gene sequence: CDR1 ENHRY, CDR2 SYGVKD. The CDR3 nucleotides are TGTGCCAACGGCGAGGCCGAGCAGTACTTC. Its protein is CANGEAEQYF.

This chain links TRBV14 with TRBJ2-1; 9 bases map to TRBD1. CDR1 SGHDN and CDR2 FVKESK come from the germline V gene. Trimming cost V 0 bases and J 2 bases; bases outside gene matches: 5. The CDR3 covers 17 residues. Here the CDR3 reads CASSQDWDRATYNEQFF. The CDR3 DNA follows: TGTGCCAGCAGCCAAGATTGGGACAGGGCAACCTACAATGAGCAGTTCTTC.

CDR3 in amino acids: CRQDRDTEAFF. The DNA for the CDR3 is TGCAGACAAGACAGGGACACTGAAGCTTTCTTT. The chain links TRBV20-1 to TRBJ1-1; 7 bases agree with TRBD1. Germline CDR1 reads DFQATT; CDR2 reads SNEGSKA (reference sequence). The CDR3 is 11 residues long.

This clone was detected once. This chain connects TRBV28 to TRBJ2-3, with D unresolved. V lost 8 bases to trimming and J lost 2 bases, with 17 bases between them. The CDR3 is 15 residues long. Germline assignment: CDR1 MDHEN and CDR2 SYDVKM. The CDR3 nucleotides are TGTGCCAGCTGTCCACTAAGCAGAACCACAGATACGCAGTATTTT. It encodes CASCPLSRTTDTQYF.

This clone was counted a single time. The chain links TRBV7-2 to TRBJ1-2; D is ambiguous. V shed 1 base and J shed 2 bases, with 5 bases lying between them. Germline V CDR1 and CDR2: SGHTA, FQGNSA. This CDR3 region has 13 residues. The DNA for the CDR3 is TGTGCCAGCAGCTTAGGTCAGAACTATGGCTACACCTTC. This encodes CASSLGQNYGYTF.

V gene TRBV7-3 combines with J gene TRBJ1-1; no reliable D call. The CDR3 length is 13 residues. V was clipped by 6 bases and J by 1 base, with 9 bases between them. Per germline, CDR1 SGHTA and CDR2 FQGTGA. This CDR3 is CASSSVRNTEAFF. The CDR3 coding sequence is TGTGCCAGCAGTTCCGTCCGGAACACTGAAGCTTTCTTT.

CDR3 sequence reads: CASSVGESYEQYF. The CDR3 DNA sequence: TGTGCCAGCAGCGTAGGAGAAAGCTACGAGCAGTACTTC. V usage is TRBV9 and J usage is TRBJ2-7; no definite D call. This CDR3 is 13 amino acids long. V was pared by 0 bases and J by 3 bases, with 7 bases between. Germline loops: CDR1 SGDLS, CDR2 YYNGEE.

Written as DNA, the CDR3 is TGCAGCGTTGAAATGAGGGAGAACATTCAGTACTTC. It translates to CSVEMRENIQYF. The J gene is TRBJ2-4, the V gene TRBV29-1; D may be TRBD2 (5 bases). V shed 2 bases and J shed 7 bases, with 9 bases lying between them. Germline V gene sequence: CDR1 SQVTM, CDR2 ANQGSEA. This CDR3 contains 12 residues.

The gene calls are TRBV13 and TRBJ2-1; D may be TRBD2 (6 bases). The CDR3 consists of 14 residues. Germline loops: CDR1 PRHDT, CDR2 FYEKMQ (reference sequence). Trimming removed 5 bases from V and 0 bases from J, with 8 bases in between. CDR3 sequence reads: CASSRESSYNEQFF. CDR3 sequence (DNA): TGTGCCAGCAGCCGGGAGAGCTCCTACAATGAGCAGTTCTTC.

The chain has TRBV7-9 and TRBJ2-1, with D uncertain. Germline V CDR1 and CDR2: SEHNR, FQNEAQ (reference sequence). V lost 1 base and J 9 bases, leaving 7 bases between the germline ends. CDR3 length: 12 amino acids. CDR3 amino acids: CASSLVSVEQFF. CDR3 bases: TGTGCCAGCAGCTTAGTTTCAGTTGAGCAGTTCTTC.

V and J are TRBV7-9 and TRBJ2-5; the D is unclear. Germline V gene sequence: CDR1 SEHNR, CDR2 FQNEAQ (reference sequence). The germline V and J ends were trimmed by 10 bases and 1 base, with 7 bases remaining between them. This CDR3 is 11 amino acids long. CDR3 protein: CATHVQETQYF. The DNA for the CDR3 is TGTGCCACCCATGTCCAAGAGACCCAGTACTTC.

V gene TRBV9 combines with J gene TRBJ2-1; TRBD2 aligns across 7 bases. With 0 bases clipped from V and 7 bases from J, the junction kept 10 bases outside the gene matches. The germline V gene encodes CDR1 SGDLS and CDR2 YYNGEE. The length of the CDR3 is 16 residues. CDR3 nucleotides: TGTGCCAGCAGCGTAGTCCCCCGCGGGAGCCTAAATGAGCAGTTCTTC. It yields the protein CASSVVPRGSLNEQFF.

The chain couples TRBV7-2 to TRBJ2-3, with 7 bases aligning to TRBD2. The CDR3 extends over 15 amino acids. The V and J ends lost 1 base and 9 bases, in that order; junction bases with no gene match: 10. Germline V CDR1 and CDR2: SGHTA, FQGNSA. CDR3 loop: CASSLDLGEGQTQYF. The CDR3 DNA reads TGTGCCAGCAGCTTAGATTTGGGGGAGGGCCAGACGCAGTATTTT.

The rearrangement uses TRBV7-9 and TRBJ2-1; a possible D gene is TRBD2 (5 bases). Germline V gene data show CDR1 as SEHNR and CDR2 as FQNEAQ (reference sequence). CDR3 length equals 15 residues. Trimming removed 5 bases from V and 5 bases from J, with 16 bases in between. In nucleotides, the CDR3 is TGTGCCAGCAGCCTCAGCGGATCGCCTAACAATGAGCAGTTCTTC. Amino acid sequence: CASSLSGSPNNEQFF.

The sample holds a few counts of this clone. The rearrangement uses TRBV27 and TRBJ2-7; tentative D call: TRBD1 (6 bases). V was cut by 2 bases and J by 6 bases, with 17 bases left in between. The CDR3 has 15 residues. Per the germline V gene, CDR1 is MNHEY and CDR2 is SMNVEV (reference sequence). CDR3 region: CASSLKGAGAGEQYF. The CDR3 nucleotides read TGTGCCAGCAGTTTAAAAGGGGCAGGGGCGGGCGAGCAGTACTTC.

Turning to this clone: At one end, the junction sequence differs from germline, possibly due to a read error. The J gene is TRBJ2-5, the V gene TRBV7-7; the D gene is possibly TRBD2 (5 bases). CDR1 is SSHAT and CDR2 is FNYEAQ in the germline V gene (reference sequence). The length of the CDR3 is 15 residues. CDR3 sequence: CASSPHRGREETQYF. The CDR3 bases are TGTGCTAGCAGCCCCCACCGAGGGCGTGAGGAGACCCAGTACTTC.

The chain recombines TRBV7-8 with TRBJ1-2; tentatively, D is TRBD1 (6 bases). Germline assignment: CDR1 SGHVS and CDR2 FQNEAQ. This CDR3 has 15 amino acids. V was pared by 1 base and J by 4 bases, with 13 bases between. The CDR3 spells CASSLGIQGRYGYTF. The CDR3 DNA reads TGTGCCAGCAGCTTAGGTATACAGGGCCGCTATGGCTACACCTTC.